The rows below give T cell receptor beta chains drawn from one sample of a study of human T cells and chemical hapten exposure. TCRdb reanalysed the RACE reads using MiXCR and keeps one entry per CDR3 protein. The repertoire holds 50,000 to 70,000 distinct CDR3 sequences, with 9.5% to 10% as singletons. Specimen: whole blood, collected in connection with sensitization to the hapten diphenylcyclopropenone (DPC). Receptor source: a man between 35 and 55 years old with alopecia areata. Some clones in this sample may be carry-over from other donors' samples. CDR3s include the opening cysteine and the closing phenylalanine or tryptophan. A D gene is named only where the DNA matches it firmly. Only part of the rows carry a size: once, few, many, or a class if the clone is expanded.

DNA	CDR3	D	V	size	J
TGTGCCAGCAGCAGAGCCGGGACAGGGGGCTCCTACGAGCAGTACTTC	CASSRAGTGGSYEQYF	TRBD1	TRBV6-2/TRBV6-3	many	TRBJ2-7
TGTGCCAGCAGTTACTCGGTGGACTCCTATAATTCACCCCTCCACTTT	CASSYSVDSYNSPLHF	-	TRBV6-5	few	TRBJ1-6
TGTGCCAGCAGTCTCGACGGACAGGGTATAGCAGATACGCAGTATTTT	CASSLDGQGIADTQYF	TRBD1	TRBV28	many	TRBJ2-3
TGTGCCAGCAGCACTCGGGGGACTGTCTCTGGGGCCAACGTCCTGACTTTC	CASSTRGTVSGANVLTF	-	TRBV7-2	-	TRBJ2-6
TGCAGTGCTAGAGGACAGCAAGAGACCCAGTACTTC	CSARGQQETQYF	-	TRBV20-1	-	TRBJ2-5
TGTGCCAGCACCCGTCAAGAGACCCAGTACTTC	CASTRQETQYF	-	TRBV2	few	TRBJ2-5
TGTGCCAGCGTCCGGCAGATGAACACCGGGGAGCTGTTTTTT	CASVRQMNTGELFF	-	TRBV28	-	TRBJ2-2
TGTGCCAGCAGTTCCGCGGCAGTTGGGATCCTTGGGACTGAAGCTTTCTTT	CASSSAAVGILGTEAFF	-	TRBV27	-	TRBJ1-1
TGCAGCGTTGAAGTACGGAACACTGAAGCTTTCTTT	CSVEVRNTEAFF	-	TRBV29-1	many	TRBJ1-1
TGTGCCAGCAGCTTAAGGGGACAGGGGAACTACGAGCAGTACTTC	CASSLRGQGNYEQYF	TRBD1	TRBV7-9	few	TRBJ2-7
TGTGCCAGCAAATCCGGGAGGGCTCACTTGGGGGAGACCCAGTACTTC	CASKSGRAHLGETQYF	TRBD2	TRBV2	many	TRBJ2-5
TGTGCCAGCAGTTTTGGAACCGGGACAGCGATCTCCTACGAGCAGTACTTC	CASSFGTGTAISYEQYF	TRBD1	TRBV28	many	TRBJ2-7
TGTGCCAGCGGGCAATCCTTCGGACACACCGGGGAGCTGTTTTTT	CASGQSFGHTGELFF	-	TRBV28	-	TRBJ2-2